This TCR beta chain was captured in a study of blood T cell repertoires in COVID-19. CDR3 length: 13 residues. Germline V gene data show CDR1 as GTSNPN and CDR2 as SVGIG (reference sequence). V shed 2 bases and J shed 4 bases, with 9 bases lying between them. Assay: immunoSEQ multiplex PCR; the TCRdb copy retains only in-frame clones and omits some. Of some 190,000 clones detected, less than 90% appear once; the ten largest clones hold about a fifth. Sequenced sample: peripheral blood. The TCR sequence derives from a human donor in a cohort sampled during active COVID-19. The chain uses TRBV30 and TRBJ1-5; D unresolved. CDR3 coding DNA: TGTGCCTGGAGTAGAAGTGCGAATCAGCCCCAGCATTTT. This codes for CAWSRSANQPQHF. Full variable domain (rest looked up from reference TRBV30 and TRBJ1-5): SQTIHQWPATLVQPVGSPLSLECTVEGTSNPNLYWYRQAAGRGLQLLFYSVGIGQISSEVPQNLSASRPQDRQFILSSKKLLLSDSGFYLCAWSRSANQPQHFGDGTRLSIL.